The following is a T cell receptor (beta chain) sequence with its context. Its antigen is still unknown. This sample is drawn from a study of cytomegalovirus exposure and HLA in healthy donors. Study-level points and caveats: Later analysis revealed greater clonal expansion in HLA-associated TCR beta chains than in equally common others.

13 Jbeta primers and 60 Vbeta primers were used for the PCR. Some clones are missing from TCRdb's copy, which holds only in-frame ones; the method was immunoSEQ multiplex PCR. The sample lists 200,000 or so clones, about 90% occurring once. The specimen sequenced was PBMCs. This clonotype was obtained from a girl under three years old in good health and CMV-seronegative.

The CDR3 sequence is CASSLAELPYTDTQYF. DNA of the CDR3: TGTGCCAGCAGCTTAGCAGAGCTACCGTACACAGATACGCAGTATTTT. This chain uses TRBV7-2 with TRBJ2-3; D call uncertain. The V gene's germline CDR1 is SGHTA and CDR2 FQGNSA. V dropped 0 bases and J dropped 2 bases, with 12 bases sitting between them. The CDR3 runs to 16 residues.